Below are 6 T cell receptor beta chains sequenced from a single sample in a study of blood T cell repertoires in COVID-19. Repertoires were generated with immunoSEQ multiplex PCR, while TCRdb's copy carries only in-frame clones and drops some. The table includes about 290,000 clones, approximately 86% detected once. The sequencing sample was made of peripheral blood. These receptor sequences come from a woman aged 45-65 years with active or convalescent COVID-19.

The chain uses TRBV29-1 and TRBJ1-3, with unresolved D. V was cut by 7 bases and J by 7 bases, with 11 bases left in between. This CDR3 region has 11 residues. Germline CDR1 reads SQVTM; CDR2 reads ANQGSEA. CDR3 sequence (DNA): TGCAGCGCCCGGGGAGGGAACACCATATATTTT. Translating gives CSARGGNTIYF.

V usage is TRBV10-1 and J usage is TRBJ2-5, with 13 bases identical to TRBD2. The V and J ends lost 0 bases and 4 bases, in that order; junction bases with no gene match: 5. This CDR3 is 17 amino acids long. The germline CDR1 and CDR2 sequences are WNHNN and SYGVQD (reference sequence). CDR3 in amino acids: CASSESGLAGEGETQYF. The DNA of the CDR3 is TGCGCCAGCAGTGAGTCCGGACTAGCGGGAGAGGGAGAGACCCAGTACTTC.

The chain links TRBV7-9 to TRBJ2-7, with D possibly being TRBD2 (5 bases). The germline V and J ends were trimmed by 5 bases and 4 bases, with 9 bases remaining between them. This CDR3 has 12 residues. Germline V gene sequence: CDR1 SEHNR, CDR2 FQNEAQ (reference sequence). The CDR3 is CASSRTGYEQYF. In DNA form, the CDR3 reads TGTGCCAGCAGCCGGACGGGGTACGAGCAGTACTTC.

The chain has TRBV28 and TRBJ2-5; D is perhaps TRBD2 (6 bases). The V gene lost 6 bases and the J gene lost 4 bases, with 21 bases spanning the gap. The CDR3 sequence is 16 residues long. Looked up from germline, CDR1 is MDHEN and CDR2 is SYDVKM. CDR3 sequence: CASSRWHRGKRETQYF. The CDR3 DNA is TGTGCCAGCAGCCGGTGGCATCGGGGGAAAAGAGAGACCCAGTACTTC.

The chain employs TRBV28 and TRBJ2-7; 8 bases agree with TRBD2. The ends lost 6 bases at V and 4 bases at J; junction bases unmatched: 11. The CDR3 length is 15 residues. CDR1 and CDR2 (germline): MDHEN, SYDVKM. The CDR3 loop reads CASSPRLARGYEQYF. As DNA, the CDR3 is TGTGCCAGCAGCCCCCGACTAGCGCGAGGGTACGAGCAGTACTTC.

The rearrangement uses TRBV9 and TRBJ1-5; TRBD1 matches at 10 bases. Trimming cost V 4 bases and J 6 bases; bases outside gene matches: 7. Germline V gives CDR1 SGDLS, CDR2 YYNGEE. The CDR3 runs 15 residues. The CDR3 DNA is TGTGCCAGCAGCCGGACAGGGGGAGAGAGTCAGCCCCAGCATTTT. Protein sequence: CASSRTGGESQPQHF.